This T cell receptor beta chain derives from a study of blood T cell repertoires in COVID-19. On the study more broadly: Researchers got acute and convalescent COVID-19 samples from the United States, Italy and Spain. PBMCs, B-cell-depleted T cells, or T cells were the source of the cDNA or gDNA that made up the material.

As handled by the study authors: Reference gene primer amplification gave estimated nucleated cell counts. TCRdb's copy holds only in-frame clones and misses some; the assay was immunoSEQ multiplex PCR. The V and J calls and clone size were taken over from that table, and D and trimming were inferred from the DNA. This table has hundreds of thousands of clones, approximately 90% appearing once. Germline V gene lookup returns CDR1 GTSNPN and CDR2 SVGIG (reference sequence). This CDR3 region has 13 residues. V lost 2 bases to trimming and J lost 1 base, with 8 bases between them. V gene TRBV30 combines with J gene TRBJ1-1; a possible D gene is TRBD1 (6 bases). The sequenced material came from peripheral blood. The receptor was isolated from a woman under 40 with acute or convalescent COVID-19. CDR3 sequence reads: CAWSKQGNTEAFF. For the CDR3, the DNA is TGTGCCTGGAGTAAACAGGGGAACACTGAAGCTTTCTTT.